This TCR beta chain comes out of a study of shared clonotypes between healthy human individuals. Here immunoSEQ multiplex PCR was the method, and the copy in TCRdb shows in-frame clones only, minus some. The sample lists 2 million or so clones, roughly 94% occurring once. Germline V CDR1 and CDR2: SGHAT, FQNNGV. V lost 3 bases, J lost 2 bases, and 12 bases stayed unmatched. The length of the CDR3 is 17 residues. A word on this clone: Antigen specificity is unknown.

General study findings and limits: In general, naive subsets displayed greater estimated richness than memory subsets did. Sequencing depth was expected to affect clonotype sharing among donors.

Donors were healthy HIV-negative adults without recently reported acute infections or vaccinations. The rearrangement links TRBV11-2 to TRBJ2-7, with 8 bases identical to TRBD1. The source of this sequence is a man aged 18 to 30 in good health. What was sequenced was naive CD4+ T cells sorted from blood. The subset is: CD45RA+ positively selected. CDR3 amino acids: CASSLGAGGSLAYEQYF. DNA for the CDR3: TGTGCCAGCAGCTTGGGGGCAGGGGGCTCACTAGCCTACGAGCAGTACTTC.